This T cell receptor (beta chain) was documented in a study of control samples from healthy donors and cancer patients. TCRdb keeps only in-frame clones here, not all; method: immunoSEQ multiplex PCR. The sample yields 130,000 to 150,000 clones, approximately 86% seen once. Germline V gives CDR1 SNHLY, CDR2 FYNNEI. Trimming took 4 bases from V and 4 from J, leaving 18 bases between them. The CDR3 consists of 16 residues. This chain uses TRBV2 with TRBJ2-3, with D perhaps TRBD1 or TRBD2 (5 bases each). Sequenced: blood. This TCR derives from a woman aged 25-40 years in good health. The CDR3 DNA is TGTGCCAGCAGTGGAGGGGCTAAAACAAGATCAGATACGCAGTATTTT. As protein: CASSGGAKTRSDTQYF.